The 2 T cell receptor beta chains in this list originate from one sample, sequenced in a study of shared clonotypes between healthy human individuals (dated by TCRdb to 2018 to 2020). Library preparation used the immunoSEQ multiplex PCR assay. TCRdb mirrors the immuneACCESS table, restricted to in-frame sequences. Some clones are absent from its copies; in checked studies, under half trace to an unresolved V gene, and the reason for the others is unknown. This sample holds about 2.2 million clones; about 94% were observed only once. The top ten constitute about 1.7% of the sample. CD8 naive samples were obtained by positive selection for CCR7 among CD45RO-negative cells, yielding a CD45RA+CCR7+ population from which TemRA cells were excluded. Sequences were obtained from naive CD8+ T cells from PBMCs. The cell subset or site label for this specimen denotes: CD45RA+CCR7+. These receptors originate from a man aged 18 to 30 in good health. Some clones in this sample may be carry-over from other donors' samples.

The gene calls are TRBV4-3 and TRBJ1-3; a weak D match, TRBD1 (5 bases). This CDR3 contains 15 residues. The V end was cut by 3 bases, the J end by 0 bases, with 9 bases between. Germline assignment: CDR1 LGHNA and CDR2 YSLEER. The CDR3 DNA reads as TGCGCCAGCAGCCAGGGACGGTTCTCTGGAAACACCATATATTTT. The encoded protein is CASSQGRFSGNTIYF.

This chain uses TRBV19 with TRBJ2-1; 9 bases align to TRBD2. CDR3 length equals 15 residues. In germline, CDR1 is LNHDA, CDR2 SQIVND (reference sequence). Losses at the gene ends were 5 bases for V and 2 bases for J; bases not matched to a gene: 4. CDR3 sequence (DNA): TGTGCCAGTAGTCTAGCGGGACTTACCTACAATGAGCAGTTCTTC. It codes for CASSLAGLTYNEQFF.